This is a list of T cell receptor beta chains from one sample in a study of OX40 agonist ivuxolimab in advanced cancers. The protocol was immunoSEQ multiplex PCR, while the TCRdb copy is restricted to in-frame clones and leaves out a portion. The sample lists some 35,000 clones; around three quarters were seen once. Sample: CD4+ or CD8+ T cells sorted from blood, taken in a trial of the OX40 agonist ivuxolimab. The receptors originated from an adult with an advanced solid tumor such as melanoma, head and neck, liver or kidney cancer. CDR3s leave out the opening cysteine and the closing phenylalanine or tryptophan.

v_gene	CDR3aa
TRBV5-4	ASSVRGPGELF
TRBV6-1	ASSAQVSYEQY
TRBV6-6	ASRPISNQPQH
TRBV18	ASSSLFFGPGRNTEAF
TRBV5-1	ASSPRGHEQY
TRBV28	ASQSRYNEQF
TRBV2	ASRTPSQYEQY
TRBV7-2	ASSHGDGRNTGELF
TRBV9	ASSFGPSNQPQH
TRBV14	ASSFGRSSGANVLT
TRBV10-3	AIRAGQTFPDEQY
TRBV5-1	ASSLATSGRETQY
TRBV18	ASSPDSAEAF
TRBV29-1	SVEWDLNTEAF
TRBV4-1	ASSQGYRGPNTEAF
TRBV28	ASSLLVQETQY
TRBV18	ASSPEGSLAKNIQY
TRBV19	ASTLRTGAKERNTIY
TRBV11-2	ASSLDTGGNEQF
TRBV15	ATSRGQVSNQPQH
TRBV6-5	ASSYASGRPWEQY
TRBV18	ASSPPGYRNNDEQF
TRBV19	ASSGGQGFGYT
TRBV18	ASSPDLGTQY
TRBV9	ASSLLGYEQF
TRBV5-1	ASSQDSNQPQH
TRBV28	ASSLEGPYEQY
TRBV15	ATSRDFDRRSGNTIY
TRBV29-1	SVEVSGRGYT
TRBV4-3	ASSQELRVGVNTGELF
TRBV10-3	AISNYRETQETQY
TRBV7-2	ASSSRPGDEQY
TRBV4-3	ASSQVQQTYEQY
TRBV5-4	ASSLASGTYEQY
TRBV5-5	ASSLYSGDGNTIY
TRBV5-1	ASSLDRGRAEQY
TRBV11-3	ASSYSRAETQY
TRBV2	ASSLGTYEQY
TRBV7-7	ASSFSSGGEETQY
TRBV4-3	ASSPSPPTDTQY
TRBV9	ASSTGLGMTDTQY
TRBV28	ASSGRGSSYNEQF